One sample yielded the 8 T cell receptor beta chains listed below, sequenced in a study of T-cell memory formation after mild COVID-19. In TCRdb, the 5' RACE reads were re-called with MiXCR into one record per CDR3 protein. The data contain roughly 40,000 distinct CDR3 sequences, less than 8% of them seen just once; the ten biggest clones take up 0.79%. Specimen: PBMCs or a T cell subset sorted from them (not recorded which). Source of these receptors: an adult who had mild COVID-19 (a few samples of this study predate the infection). Cell type and time point are not known.

This clonotype was found many times. The chain joins TRBV7-2 to TRBJ2-3; D gene ambiguous. V lost 3 bases, J lost 3 bases, and 10 bases lay in between. The CDR3 loop spans 14 amino acids. Germline V CDR1 and CDR2: SGHTA, FQGNSA. CDR3 DNA: TGTGCCAGCAGCTTCGGCATCATGACAGATACGCAGTATTTT. It specifies CASSFGIMTDTQYF.

This clonotype has at least ten counts. The chain recombines TRBV5-1 with TRBJ2-1, with 8 positions matching TRBD2. The germline gives CDR1 SGHRS, CDR2 YFSETQ. Germline trimming cut 4 bases from V and 5 bases from J; bases unmatched to any gene: 29. There are 22 residues in the CDR3. The chain's CDR3 is CASSRRSKTGTTPRGDNNEQFF. The CDR3 nucleotides are TGCGCCAGCAGCCGCCGCAGCAAGACCGGGACTACCCCGCGGGGGGACAACAATGAGCAGTTCTTC. Combining the CDR3 with reference TRBV5-1 and TRBJ2-1 gives the whole variable domain KAGVTQTPRYLIKTRGQQVTLSCSPISGHRSVSWYQQTPGQGLQFLFEYFSETQRNKGNFPGRFSGRQFSNSRSEMNVSTLELGDSALYLCASSRRSKTGTTPRGDNNEQFFGPGTRLTVL.

This clonotype appeared a few times. V gene TRBV3-1 combines with J gene TRBJ2-3; D ambiguous. Germline values: CDR1 LGHDT, CDR2 YNNKEL (reference sequence). The CDR3 spans 14 residues. The V gene lost 0 bases and the J gene lost 3 bases, with 7 bases spanning the gap. The CDR3 DNA is TGTGCCAGCAGCCAAGAATTCGGGACAGATACGCAGTATTTT. Its protein product is CASSQEFGTDTQYF.

The genes are TRBV5-4 and TRBJ2-6; D may be TRBD1 (5 bases). The CDR3 is 16 residues long. The V gene's germline CDR1 is SGHNT and CDR2 YYREEE (reference sequence). With 2 bases removed from V and 0 bases from J, the gap between germline ends came to 9 bases. The CDR3: CASSLFRDSGANVLTF. As DNA, the CDR3 is TGTGCCAGCAGCTTATTCAGGGACTCTGGGGCCAACGTCCTGACTTTC. The entire variable domain, with the rest obtained from reference TRBV5-4 and TRBJ2-6, is as follows: ETGVTQSPTHLIKTRGQQVTLRCSSQSGHNTVSWYQQALGQGPQFIFQYYREEENGRGNFPPRFSGLQFPNYSSELNVNALELDDSALYLCASSLFRDSGANVLTFGAGSRLTVL.

This clonotype was seen at least ten times. V and J are TRBV7-8 and TRBJ1-6; D call uncertain. Trimming removed 6 bases at V and 5 bases at J, with 11 bases between. This CDR3 is built from 14 residues. The germline V gene has CDR1 SGHVS and CDR2 FQNEAQ. The chain's CDR3 is CASRQRRDNSPLHF. The CDR3 nucleotides read TGTGCCAGCAGACAGAGGAGAGATAATTCACCCCTCCACTTT.

This clonotype was detected a few times. The J gene is TRBJ1-3, the V gene TRBV12-3 or TRBV12-4; D gene uncertain. The CDR3 loop spans 15 amino acids. With 5 bases removed from V and 3 bases from J, the gap between germline ends came to 14 bases. The CDR3 reads CASSLLGVIGNTIYF. In DNA, the CDR3 is TGTGCCAGCAGTCTTCTGGGTGTAATTGGAAACACCATATATTTT.

This clonotype was detected ten times or more. V and J are TRBV12-3 or TRBV12-4 and TRBJ2-2, with 9 nucleotides matching TRBD1. V gave up 4 bases and J gave up 5 bases; unmatched junction bases: 5. The CDR3 consists of 15 residues. The CDR3 bases are TGTGCCAGCAGTTCCCGGGACAGGGCGACCGGGGAGCTGTTTTTT. Its translation: CASSSRDRATGELFF.

This clonotype was picked up many times. The rearrangement links TRBV10-3 to TRBJ2-7; D is possibly TRBD2 (7 bases). Trimming left V 9 bases short and J 0 bases short, with 15 bases between. Germline lookup yields CDR1 ENHRY and CDR2 SYGVKD. The CDR3 spans 14 residues. The CDR3 bases are TGTGCCATTAAGGGGGGGCCAAGCTCCTACGAGCAGTACTTC. It codes for CAIKGGPSSYEQYF.